One sample yielded the 17 T cell receptor beta chains listed below, sequenced in a study of cytomegalovirus exposure and HLA in healthy donors. It was with 60 Vbeta and 13 Jbeta primers that the PCR ran. Clones were read by immunoSEQ multiplex PCR, and TCRdb kept only the in-frame ones, dropping some. The sample has just under 250,000 clones; 82% are singletons. Material: PBMCs. These receptor sequences come from a woman aged 40 to 55 in good health and CMV-seropositive.

The J gene is TRBJ2-6, the V gene TRBV15; D gene uncertain. Trimming stripped 1 base from V and 0 bases from J, with 7 bases between. The germline gives CDR1 LNHNV, CDR2 YYDKDF (reference sequence). CDR3 length: 16 residues. This CDR3 is CATSRVAFSGANVLTF. The CDR3 region has the DNA TGTGCCACCAGCAGAGTGGCCTTCTCTGGGGCCAACGTCCTGACTTTC. Full variable domain (rest looked up from reference TRBV15 and TRBJ2-6): DAMVIQNPRYQVTQFGKPVTLSCSQTLNHNVMYWYQQKSSQAPKLLFHYYDKDFNNEADTPDNFQSRRPNTSFCFLDIRSPGLGDTAMYLCATSRVAFSGANVLTFGAGSRLTVL.

The chain combines TRBV4-1 with TRBJ2-1, with 16 bases that match TRBD2. CDR3 length: 16 residues. Looked up from germline, CDR1 is MGHRA and CDR2 is YSYEKL. V trimming: 3 bases; J trimming: 9 bases; junction bases outside the gene matches: 5. The CDR3 DNA reads TGCGCCAGCAGCCAGCGCGGGACTAGCGGGAGGGTTGAGCAGTTCTTC. This gives the protein CASSQRGTSGRVEQFF.

The chain is built from TRBV2 and TRBJ1-2; 10 bases are shared with TRBD1. The J segment lost 7 bases and the V segment lost 7 bases, leaving 6 bases of the junction unmatched. CDR1 is SNHLY, CDR2 FYNNEI, per germline. The CDR3 is 13 amino acids. CDR3 nucleotide sequence: TGTGCCAGCACTTTCAGGACAGGGGGTGGCTACACCTTC. Translation gives CASTFRTGGGYTF.

V usage is TRBV5-6 and J usage is TRBJ1-1; D may be TRBD1 (6 bases). Germline values: CDR1 SGHDT, CDR2 YYEEEE. V lost 1 base and J 5 bases, leaving 12 bases between the germline ends. The CDR3 consists of 14 residues. The CDR3 protein is CASSLNRATTEAFF. CDR3 nucleotides: TGTGCCAGCAGCTTGAACAGGGCGACGACTGAAGCTTTCTTT.

The gene calls are TRBV30 and TRBJ2-7; D may be TRBD2 (6 bases). V was clipped by 3 bases and J by 5 bases, with 17 bases between them. Germline-derived CDR1 and CDR2 are GTSNPN and SVGIG (reference sequence). CDR3 length: 14 residues. CDR3 residues: CAWSHTSPIDEQYF. The CDR3 nucleotides read TGTGCCTGGAGCCATACTAGCCCCATAGACGAGCAGTACTTC.

J is TRBJ1-5 and V is TRBV30; perhaps TRBD1 as D (6 bases). Trimming took 1 base from V and 2 from J, leaving 12 bases between them. The CDR3 has 15 amino acids. Germline assignment: CDR1 GTSNPN and CDR2 SVGIG (reference sequence). The CDR3: CAWSGGLDGNQPQHF. The CDR3 DNA reads as TGTGCCTGGAGTGGGGGGCTCGACGGCAATCAGCCCCAGCATTTT.

This chain connects TRBV28 to TRBJ2-3; maybe TRBD1 (5 bases). Looked up from germline, CDR1 is MDHEN and CDR2 is SYDVKM. Trimming stripped 6 bases from V and 0 bases from J, with 13 bases between. This CDR3 has 15 amino acids. CDR3 protein: CASRSQGPSTDTQYF. The CDR3 bases are TGTGCCAGCAGGTCCCAGGGTCCCAGCACAGATACGCAGTATTTT. Full variable domain (rest looked up from reference TRBV28 and TRBJ2-3): DVKVTQSSRYLVKRTGEKVFLECVQDMDHENMFWYRQDPGLGLRLIYFSYDVKMKEKGDIPEGYSVSREKKERFSLILESASTNQTSMYLCASRSQGPSTDTQYFGPGTRLTVL.

The gene calls are TRBV7-9 and TRBJ2-7; tentatively, D is TRBD2 (6 bases). The ends were cut back, 1 base at V and 0 bases at J, with 13 bases in the middle. This CDR3 has 16 amino acids. Looked up from germline, CDR1 is SEHNR and CDR2 is FQNEAQ (reference sequence). This CDR3 reads CASSLGSGGPSYEQYF. CDR3 nucleotide sequence: TGTGCCAGCAGCTTAGGTTCTGGAGGGCCCTCCTACGAGCAGTACTTC. Based on the CDR3 plus reference TRBV7-9 and TRBJ2-7, the full variable domain is DTGVSQNPRHKITKRGQNVTFRCDPISEHNRLYWYRQTLGQGPEFLTYFQNEAQLEKSRLLSDRFSAERPKGSFSTLEIQRTEQGDSAMYLCASSLGSGGPSYEQYFGPGTRLTVT.

The chain uses TRBV7-6 and TRBJ2-3, with D tentatively TRBD2 (5 bases). This CDR3 has 14 residues. V shed 1 base and J shed 8 bases, with 13 bases lying between them. Germline CDR1 SGHVS, CDR2 FNYEAQ. DNA for the CDR3: TGTGCCAGCAGCTTAGTAAGCAACGGGGTTACGCAGTATTTT. It encodes CASSLVSNGVTQYF.

The gene calls are TRBV9 and TRBJ2-1, with 12 bases fitting TRBD2. The length of the CDR3 is 17 residues. Germline CDR1 SGDLS, CDR2 YYNGEE. J lost 4 bases, V lost 2 bases, and 7 bases had no gene match. CDR3: CASSVSPSGGVYNEQFF. Here the CDR3 DNA reads TGTGCCAGCAGCGTCAGTCCTAGCGGGGGGGTTTACAATGAGCAGTTCTTC. The full variable domain, rest sourced from reference TRBV9 and TRBJ2-1, is DSGVTQTPKHLITATGQRVTLRCSPRSGDLSVYWYQQSLDQGLQFLIQYYNGEERAKGNILERFSAQQFPDLHSELNLSSLELGDSALYFCASSVSPSGGVYNEQFFGPGTRLTVL.

Written as DNA, the CDR3 is TGTGCCAGCAGACCCACATGGGACAGGCTTAACTATGGCTACACCTTC. It yields the protein CASRPTWDRLNYGYTF. V gene TRBV21-1 combines with J gene TRBJ1-2; TRBD1, the D gene given by the table, was not confirmed from the DNA. TRBV21-1 is deemed a pseudogene. The CDR3 runs to 16 residues.

This chain uses TRBV7-6 with TRBJ2-1, with 7 nucleotides matching TRBD2. V dropped 2 bases and J dropped 8; count of bases not matched to a gene: 9. Germline V gives CDR1 SGHVS, CDR2 FNYEAQ. The CDR3 is 15 residues long. DNA for the CDR3: TGTGCCAGCAGCTTACAGGCGGGAGATATCGATGAGCAGTTCTTC. Its translation is CASSLQAGDIDEQFF.

The rearrangement uses TRBV15 and TRBJ1-2; D uncertain. The CDR3 is made up of 14 amino acids. Per germline, CDR1 LNHNV and CDR2 YYDKDF (reference sequence). The V end lost 1 base, the J end lost 1 base, and 7 bases lay between the germline ends. CDR3 nucleotide sequence: TGTGCCACCAGCAGAGCTGGCAGTAACTATGGCTACACCTTC. Amino acid sequence: CATSRAGSNYGYTF. The full variable domain, completed using reference TRBV15 and TRBJ1-2, is DAMVIQNPRYQVTQFGKPVTLSCSQTLNHNVMYWYQQKSSQAPKLLFHYYDKDFNNEADTPDNFQSRRPNTSFCFLDIRSPGLGDTAMYLCATSRAGSNYGYTFGSGTRLTVV.

This chain connects TRBV5-1 to TRBJ1-2; no firm D call. This CDR3 region has 16 residues. V was shortened by 4 bases and J by 4 bases, with 20 bases between the two germline ends. CDR1 is SGHRS, CDR2 YFSETQ, per germline. The CDR3 bases are TGCGCCAGCAGCCCACGCGGGCAACACGGAGGCTATGGCTACACCTTC. This translates into CASSPRGQHGGYGYTF.

The rearrangement links TRBV7-2 to TRBJ2-7, with 11 bases that match TRBD1. Per germline, CDR1 SGHTA and CDR2 FQGNSA. V shed 4 bases and J 3 bases; nucleotides not matched to a gene: 8. The CDR3 has 16 residues. In DNA form, the CDR3 reads TGTGCCAGCAGCTCCCCCGGGACAGGGGGTTTCTACGAGCAGTACTTC. It translates to CASSSPGTGGFYEQYF.

This chain connects TRBV4-2 to TRBJ2-1, with TRBD2 as a possible D gene (5 bases). The CDR3 length is 16 residues. Trimming took off 1 base at V and 8 bases at J, with 18 bases between the two ends. Germline V gene data show CDR1 as LGHNA and CDR2 as YNFKEQ. In nucleotides, the CDR3 is TGTGCCAGCAGCCAAGGGGATGGGAGTTATACGGATGAGCAGTTCTTC. Translating gives CASSQGDGSYTDEQFF.

The table lists this clone with a count of one. The chain combines TRBV29-1 with TRBJ2-1; 8 bases align to TRBD2. This CDR3 is built from 11 residues. With V trimmed by 5 bases and J by 15 bases, 9 bases remained unmatched. CDR1 is SQVTM and CDR2 is ANQGSEA in the germline V gene. CDR3 protein: CSVPTGGGAFF. The CDR3 DNA follows: TGCAGCGTTCCAACCGGGGGGGGCGCGTTCTTC.